This T cell receptor beta chain came from a study of cytomegalovirus exposure and HLA in healthy donors. The ends were cut back, 0 bases at V and 9 bases at J, with 10 bases in the middle. This CDR3 contains 12 residues. Germline loops: CDR1 SGDLS, CDR2 YYNGEE. This PCR relied on a set of 60 Vbeta primers and 13 Jbeta primers. Only in-frame clones appear in the TCRdb table, and some are missing; sequencing was by immunoSEQ multiplex PCR. The sample yields around 200,000 clones, 77% seen once. V usage is TRBV9 and J usage is TRBJ2-7; no clear D. This TCR was sampled from a woman aged 60-70 years in good health and CMV-seropositive. The sequenced sample consisted of PBMCs. The CDR3 DNA sequence: TGTGCCAGCAGCGTAGGGTCAGGCCCGCAGTACTTC. Translation: CASSVGSGPQYF.